This TCR beta chain is drawn from a study of shared clonotypes between healthy human individuals. Study summary: Per donor, CD8 memory used one plate, CD8 naive used two, CD4 memory used three and CD4 naive used three.

Naive CD8 cells lacked CD45RO, underwent positive selection for CCR7 and left out terminally differentiated effector memory CD45RA+ cells. Splitting of each subset's genomic DNA was done evenly across several immunoSEQ plates. Clones were read by immunoSEQ multiplex PCR, and TCRdb kept only the in-frame ones, dropping some. Among around 2,000,000 clones listed, 85% to 95% were seen once. As concerns this clone: Other nucleotide sequences in the sample specify the same CDR3.

This clonotype was sampled from a young man in good health. What was sequenced was naive CD8+ T cells sorted from blood.

CDR3 bases: TGTGCCAGCAGCGTAGATCCTAGCGGGGTTTACGAGCAGTACTTC. Translation: CASSVDPSGVYEQYF. This chain joins TRBV9 and TRBJ2-7, with TRBD2 matching 9 bases. CDR3 length: 15 residues. After removal of 0 bases from V and 4 bases from J, the junction contained 5 bases not matched to a gene. The germline V gene has CDR1 SGDLS and CDR2 YYNGEE.